This is a list of T cell receptor beta chains from one sample in a study of shared clonotypes between healthy human individuals. Profiling relied on immunoSEQ multiplex PCR, and the TCRdb table lists in-frame clones only, not all of them. The sample yields some 2,500,000 clones, roughly 93% seen once. The sequenced sample consisted of naive CD4+ T cells from PBMCs. These receptors were collected from a man younger than 35 in good health. Some clones in this sample may be carry-over from other donors' samples. Both conserved end residues are part of each CDR3. Each record gives: V gene, D gene, clone size, J gene, CDR3 protein, CDR3 DNA. The D gene is left open where the match is weak. Some rows have no size entry. The others give once, few or many, or a class for an expanded clone.

v_call: TRBV9
d_call: TRBD2
clone_size: NA
j_call: TRBJ2-5
cdr3_aa: CASNVGGVAGSEETQYF
cdr3_nt: TGTGCCAGCAACGTCGGGGGAGTAGCGGGATCGGAGGAGACCCAGTACTTC

v_call: TRBV6-5
d_call: NA
clone_size: NA
j_call: TRBJ1-2
cdr3_aa: CASSYSSGANYGYTF
cdr3_nt: TGTGCCAGCAGTTACTCATCGGGGGCTAACTATGGCTACACCTTC

v_call: TRBV5-1
d_call: NA
clone_size: NA
j_call: TRBJ2-3
cdr3_aa: CASSPNSGGRSDTQYF
cdr3_nt: TGCGCCAGCAGCCCCAACTCCGGGGGGCGGTCAGATACGCAGTATTTT

v_call: TRBV6-5
d_call: NA
clone_size: NA
j_call: TRBJ2-6
cdr3_aa: CASSNRAGANVLTF
cdr3_nt: TGTGCCAGCTCGAACAGGGCTGGGGCCAACGTCCTGACTTTC

v_call: TRBV5-5
d_call: NA
clone_size: NA
j_call: TRBJ2-3
cdr3_aa: CASSLSRGYADTQYF
cdr3_nt: TGTGCCAGCAGCTTGAGCAGGGGTTATGCAGATACGCAGTATTTT

v_call: TRBV11-1
d_call: NA
clone_size: NA
j_call: TRBJ2-7
cdr3_aa: CASSQGPSQTYEQYF
cdr3_nt: TGTGCCAGCAGCCAGGGCCCTAGCCAAACCTACGAGCAGTACTTC

v_call: TRBV5-4
d_call: TRBD1
clone_size: once
j_call: TRBJ1-3
cdr3_aa: CASSPGTGGGNTIYF
cdr3_nt: TGTGCCAGCAGCCCTGGGACAGGGGGAGGAAACACCATATATTTT

v_call: TRBV4-2
d_call: NA
clone_size: NA
j_call: TRBJ2-7
cdr3_aa: CASSRGTGTGVSEQYF
cdr3_nt: TGTGCCAGCAGCCGGGGCACCGGGACCGGGGTGTCCGAGCAGTACTTC

v_call: TRBV21-1
d_call: NA
clone_size: NA
j_call: TRBJ2-7
cdr3_aa: CASSRTRTGGLSYEQYF
cdr3_nt: TGTGCCAGCAGCCGAACCCGAACGGGAGGACTCTCCTACGAGCAGTACTTC

v_call: TRBV14
d_call: NA
clone_size: NA
j_call: TRBJ1-5
cdr3_aa: CASSQDSDQPQHF
cdr3_nt: TGTGCCAGCAGCCAAGATTCGGATCAGCCCCAGCATTTT

v_call: TRBV7-2
d_call: NA
clone_size: NA
j_call: TRBJ2-5
cdr3_aa: CASRTRGTIQETQYF
cdr3_nt: TGTGCCAGCAGGACCCGAGGAACCATCCAAGAGACCCAGTACTTC

v_call: TRBV4-1
d_call: TRBD2
clone_size: once
j_call: TRBJ2-3
cdr3_aa: CASSHLGTSGRTDTQYF
cdr3_nt: TGCGCCAGCAGCCACCTAGGGACTAGCGGGCGCACAGATACGCAGTATTTT

v_call: TRBV5-1
d_call: NA
clone_size: few
j_call: TRBJ1-1
cdr3_aa: CASSFVSGNTEAFF
cdr3_nt: TGCGCCAGCAGCTTCGTATCCGGGAACACTGAAGCTTTCTTT

v_call: TRBV2
d_call: NA
clone_size: NA
j_call: TRBJ1-5
cdr3_aa: CASSDRFRDTTDQPQHF
cdr3_nt: TGTGCCAGCAGTGACCGATTTAGGGACACCACGGATCAGCCCCAGCATTTT

v_call: TRBV6-6
d_call: NA
clone_size: NA
j_call: TRBJ1-1
cdr3_aa: CASSSFKGSTEAFF
cdr3_nt: TGTGCCAGCAGTTCTTTCAAAGGGTCCACTGAAGCTTTCTTT

v_call: TRBV13
d_call: NA
clone_size: NA
j_call: TRBJ1-2
cdr3_aa: CASSLASGTHPRRNGYTF
cdr3_nt: TGTGCCAGCAGCTTAGCCTCCGGGACACACCCCAGAAGGAATGGCTACACCTTC

v_call: TRBV6-5
d_call: NA
clone_size: NA
j_call: TRBJ2-7
cdr3_aa: CASSRLRTPGYEQYF
cdr3_nt: TGTGCCAGCAGCCGCCTTAGGACTCCCGGCTACGAGCAGTACTTC

v_call: TRBV9
d_call: NA
clone_size: once
j_call: TRBJ2-1
cdr3_aa: CASSRAPGNTGGNEQFF
cdr3_nt: TGTGCCAGCAGTCGAGCGCCCGGGAATACTGGCGGTAATGAGCAGTTCTTC

v_call: TRBV19
d_call: TRBD1
clone_size: once
j_call: TRBJ2-1
cdr3_aa: CASSPFPRDRVNEQFF
cdr3_nt: TGTGCCAGTAGTCCTTTCCCCCGGGACAGAGTCAATGAGCAGTTCTTC

v_call: TRBV28
d_call: NA
clone_size: NA
j_call: TRBJ2-1
cdr3_aa: CASSAGGYNEQFF
cdr3_nt: TGTGCCAGCAGTGCCGGGGGATACAATGAGCAGTTCTTC

v_call: TRBV28
d_call: NA
clone_size: NA
j_call: TRBJ2-4
cdr3_aa: CASSLRGRWAKNIQYF
cdr3_nt: TGTGCCAGCAGTTTGAGGGGCAGGTGGGCCAAAAACATTCAGTACTTC

v_call: TRBV11-2
d_call: NA
clone_size: NA
j_call: TRBJ1-2
cdr3_aa: CASTTPRDQGSLYGYTF
cdr3_nt: TGTGCCAGCACCACCCCCCGGGACCAGGGAAGCCTCTATGGCTACACCTTC

v_call: TRBV27
d_call: TRBD1
clone_size: NA
j_call: TRBJ1-2
cdr3_aa: CASSGRTGVTYGYTF
cdr3_nt: TGTGCCAGCAGTGGGCGGACAGGGGTGACCTATGGCTACACCTTC

v_call: TRBV27
d_call: TRBD2
clone_size: NA
j_call: TRBJ2-1
cdr3_aa: CASSLRPSGRGQEQFF
cdr3_nt: TGTGCCAGCAGTTTACGACCTAGCGGGAGGGGGCAAGAGCAGTTCTTC

v_call: TRBV28
d_call: TRBD1
clone_size: NA
j_call: TRBJ2-7
cdr3_aa: CASSLETGVTYEQYF
cdr3_nt: TGTGCCAGCAGTTTAGAGACAGGGGTTACCTACGAGCAGTACTTC

v_call: TRBV25-1
d_call: TRBD1
clone_size: few
j_call: TRBJ1-1
cdr3_aa: CASSIMTGDTEAFF
cdr3_nt: TGTGCCAGCAGTATCATGACAGGGGACACTGAAGCTTTCTTT

v_call: TRBV5-4
d_call: TRBD1
clone_size: NA
j_call: TRBJ2-2
cdr3_aa: CASSLSRGLDVGTGELFF
cdr3_nt: TGTGCCAGCAGCTTGAGTAGGGGGCTGGACGTTGGCACCGGGGAGCTGTTTTTT

v_call: TRBV7-2
d_call: TRBD1
clone_size: NA
j_call: TRBJ2-5
cdr3_aa: CASSWTGPRGSTQYF
cdr3_nt: TGTGCCAGCAGCTGGACAGGGCCAAGAGGTTCGACCCAGTACTTC

v_call: TRBV7-8
d_call: NA
clone_size: NA
j_call: TRBJ2-7
cdr3_aa: CASSLNPGQLPSYEQYF
cdr3_nt: TGTGCCAGCAGCTTAAACCCGGGGCAATTACCGTCCTACGAGCAGTACTTC

v_call: TRBV30
d_call: NA
clone_size: NA
j_call: TRBJ2-3
cdr3_aa: CAWSVQDLPTDTQYF
cdr3_nt: TGTGCCTGGAGTGTACAGGACCTACCAACAGATACGCAGTATTTT

v_call: TRBV14
d_call: TRBD1
clone_size: once
j_call: TRBJ2-7
cdr3_aa: CASSQANRGPYEQYF
cdr3_nt: TGTGCCAGCAGCCAAGCGAACAGGGGGCCATACGAGCAGTACTTC

v_call: TRBV6-1
d_call: NA
clone_size: NA
j_call: TRBJ1-1
cdr3_aa: CASSEDRVRTEAFF
cdr3_nt: TGTGCCAGCAGTGAAGATCGGGTCCGGACTGAAGCTTTCTTT

v_call: TRBV28
d_call: NA
clone_size: NA
j_call: TRBJ2-3
cdr3_aa: CASSSRIDTQYF
cdr3_nt: TGTGCCAGCAGTTCCCGGATTGATACGCAGTATTTT

v_call: TRBV11-2
d_call: NA
clone_size: NA
j_call: TRBJ2-2
cdr3_aa: CASGPFRTANTGELFF
cdr3_nt: TGTGCCAGCGGTCCCTTTAGGACAGCGAACACCGGGGAGCTGTTTTTT

v_call: TRBV6-1
d_call: NA
clone_size: NA
j_call: TRBJ1-5
cdr3_aa: CASSRQNSNQPQHF
cdr3_nt: TGTGCCAGCAGCAGACAGAATAGCAATCAGCCCCAGCATTTT

v_call: TRBV18
d_call: TRBD1
clone_size: NA
j_call: TRBJ2-5
cdr3_aa: CASSPLRQGLGETQYF
cdr3_nt: TGTGCCAGCTCACCTCTCCGACAGGGGCTAGGGGAGACCCAGTACTTC

v_call: TRBV7-8
d_call: NA
clone_size: once
j_call: TRBJ2-1
cdr3_aa: CASSSRTLNSQFF
cdr3_nt: TGTGCCAGCAGCTCAAGGACTCTTAATAGTCAGTTCTTC